This TCR beta chain originates from a study of PD-1 and CTLA-4 blockade in melanoma. Profiled with immunoSEQ multiplex PCR; TCRdb holds only in-frame clones, not every one. The data show 20,000 to 25,000 clones, around 88% seen once. V lost 2 bases and J lost 6, with 11 bases in between. The CDR3 runs 13 residues. The germline gives CDR1 MGHRA, CDR2 YSYEKL. The TCR originated in a human donor with melanoma. The source was CD8+ T cells from peripheral blood, collected before anti-PD-1 treatment. The chain combines TRBV4-1 with TRBJ2-7; TRBD2 might be the D (6 bases). CDR3 sequence reads: CASSQFQEGEQYF. The DNA of the CDR3 is TGCGCCAGCAGCCAATTTCAGGAGGGCGAGCAGTACTTC.